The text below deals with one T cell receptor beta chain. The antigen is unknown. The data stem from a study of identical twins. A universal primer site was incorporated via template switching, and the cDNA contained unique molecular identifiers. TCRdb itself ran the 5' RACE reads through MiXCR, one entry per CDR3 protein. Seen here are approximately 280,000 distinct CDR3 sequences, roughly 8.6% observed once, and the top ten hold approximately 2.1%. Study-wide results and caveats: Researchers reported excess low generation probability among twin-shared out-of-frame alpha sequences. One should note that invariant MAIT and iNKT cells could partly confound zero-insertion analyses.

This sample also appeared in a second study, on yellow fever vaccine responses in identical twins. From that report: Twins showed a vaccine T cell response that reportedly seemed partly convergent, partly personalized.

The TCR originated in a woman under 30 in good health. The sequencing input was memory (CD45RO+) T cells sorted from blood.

CDR3 region: CASSDQGASGELFF. For the CDR3, the DNA is TGTGCCAGCAGTGATCAGGGGGCTAGCGGGGAGCTGTTTTTT. The chain uses TRBV6-1 and TRBJ2-2; 8 positions agree with TRBD1. The V and J ends lost 3 bases and 7 bases, in that order; junction bases with no gene match: 4. CDR1 and CDR2 (germline): MNHNS, SASEGT. This CDR3 has 14 residues.